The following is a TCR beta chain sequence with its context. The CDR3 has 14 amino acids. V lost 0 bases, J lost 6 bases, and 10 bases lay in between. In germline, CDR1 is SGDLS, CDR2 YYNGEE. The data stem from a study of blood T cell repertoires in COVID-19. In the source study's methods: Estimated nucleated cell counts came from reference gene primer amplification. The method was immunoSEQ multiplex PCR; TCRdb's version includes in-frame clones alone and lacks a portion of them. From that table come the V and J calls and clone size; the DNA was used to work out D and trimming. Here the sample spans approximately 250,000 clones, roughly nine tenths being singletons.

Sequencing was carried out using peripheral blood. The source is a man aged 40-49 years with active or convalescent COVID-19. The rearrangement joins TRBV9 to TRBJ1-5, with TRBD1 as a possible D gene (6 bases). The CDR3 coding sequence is TGTGCCAGCAGCGTAGGTTGGGGGCCTCAGCCCCAGCATTTT. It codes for CASSVGWGPQPQHF.